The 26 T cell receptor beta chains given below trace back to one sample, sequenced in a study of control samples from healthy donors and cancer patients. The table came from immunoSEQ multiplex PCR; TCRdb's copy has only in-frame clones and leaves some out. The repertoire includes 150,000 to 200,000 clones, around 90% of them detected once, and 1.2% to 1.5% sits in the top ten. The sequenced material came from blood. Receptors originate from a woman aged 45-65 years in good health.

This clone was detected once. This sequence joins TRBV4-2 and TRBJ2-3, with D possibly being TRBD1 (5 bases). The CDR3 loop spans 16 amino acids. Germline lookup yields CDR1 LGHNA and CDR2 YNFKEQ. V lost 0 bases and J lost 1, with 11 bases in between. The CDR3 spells CASSQEGVGRTDTQYF. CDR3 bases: TGTGCCAGCAGCCAAGAAGGGGTGGGGCGCACAGATACGCAGTATTTT.

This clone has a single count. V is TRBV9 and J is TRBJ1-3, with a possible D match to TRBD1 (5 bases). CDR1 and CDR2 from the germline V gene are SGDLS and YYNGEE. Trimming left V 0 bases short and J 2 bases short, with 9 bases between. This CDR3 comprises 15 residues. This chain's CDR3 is CASSVDGAPGNTIYF. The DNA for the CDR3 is TGTGCCAGCAGCGTAGACGGGGCCCCTGGAAACACCATATATTTT.

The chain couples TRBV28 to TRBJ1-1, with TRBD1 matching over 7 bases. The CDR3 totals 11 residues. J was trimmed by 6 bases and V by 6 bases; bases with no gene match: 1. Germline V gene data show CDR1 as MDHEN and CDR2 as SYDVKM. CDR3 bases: TGTGCCAGCAGGGGACAGTCTGAAGCTTTCTTT. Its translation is CASRGQSEAFF.

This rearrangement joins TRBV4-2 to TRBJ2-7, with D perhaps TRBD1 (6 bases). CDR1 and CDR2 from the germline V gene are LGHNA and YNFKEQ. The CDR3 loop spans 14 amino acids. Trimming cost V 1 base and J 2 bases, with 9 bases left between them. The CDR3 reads CASSQGTAAYEQYF. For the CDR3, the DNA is TGTGCCAGCAGCCAAGGGACAGCCGCCTACGAGCAGTACTTC.

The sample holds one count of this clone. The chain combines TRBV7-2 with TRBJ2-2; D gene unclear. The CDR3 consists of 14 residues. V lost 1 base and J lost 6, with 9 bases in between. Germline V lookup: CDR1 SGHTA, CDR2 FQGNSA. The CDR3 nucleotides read TGTGCCAGCAGCTTAGAGGTGATTGCCGGGGAGCTGTTTTTT. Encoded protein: CASSLEVIAGELFF.

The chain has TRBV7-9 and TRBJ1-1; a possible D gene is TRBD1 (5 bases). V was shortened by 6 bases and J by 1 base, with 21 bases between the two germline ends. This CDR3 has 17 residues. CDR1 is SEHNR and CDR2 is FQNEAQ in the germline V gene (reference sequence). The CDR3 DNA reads TGTGCCAGCAGAGGTTTTAAACAGGACTTACCGAACACTGAAGCTTTCTTT. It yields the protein CASRGFKQDLPNTEAFF.

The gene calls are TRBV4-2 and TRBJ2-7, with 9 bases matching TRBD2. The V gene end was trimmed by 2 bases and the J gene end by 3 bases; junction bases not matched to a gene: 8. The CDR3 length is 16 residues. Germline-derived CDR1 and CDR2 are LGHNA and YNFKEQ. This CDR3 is CASSQPPSGAGYEQYF. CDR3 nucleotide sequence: TGTGCCAGCAGCCAACCCCCTAGCGGGGCCGGCTACGAGCAGTACTTC.

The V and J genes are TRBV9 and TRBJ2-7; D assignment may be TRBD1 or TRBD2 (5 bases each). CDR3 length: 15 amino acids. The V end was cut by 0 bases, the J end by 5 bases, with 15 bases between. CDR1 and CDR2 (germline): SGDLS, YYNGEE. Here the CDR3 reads CASSVEPGPVDEQYF. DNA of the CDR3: TGTGCCAGCAGCGTAGAACCGGGACCGGTGGACGAGCAGTACTTC.

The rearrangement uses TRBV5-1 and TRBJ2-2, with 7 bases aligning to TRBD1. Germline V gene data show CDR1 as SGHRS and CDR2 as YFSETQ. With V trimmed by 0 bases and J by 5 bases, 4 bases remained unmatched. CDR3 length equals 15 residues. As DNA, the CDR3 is TGCGCCAGCAGCTTGGTGCCAGGGGGTACCGGGGAGCTGTTTTTT. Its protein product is CASSLVPGGTGELFF.

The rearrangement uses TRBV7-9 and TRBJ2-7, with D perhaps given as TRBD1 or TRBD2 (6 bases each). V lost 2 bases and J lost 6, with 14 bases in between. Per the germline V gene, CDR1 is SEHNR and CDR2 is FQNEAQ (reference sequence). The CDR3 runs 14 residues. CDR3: CASSLYRKGGEQYF. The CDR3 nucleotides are TGTGCCAGCAGCTTATACAGGAAGGGGGGCGAGCAGTACTTC.

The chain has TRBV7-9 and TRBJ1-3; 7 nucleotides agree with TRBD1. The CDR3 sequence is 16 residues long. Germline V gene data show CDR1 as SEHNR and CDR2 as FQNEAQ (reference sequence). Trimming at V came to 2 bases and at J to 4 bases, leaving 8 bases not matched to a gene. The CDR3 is CASSLQGVTLGNTIYF. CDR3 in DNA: TGTGCCAGCAGCTTACAGGGGGTAACATTGGGAAACACCATATATTTT.

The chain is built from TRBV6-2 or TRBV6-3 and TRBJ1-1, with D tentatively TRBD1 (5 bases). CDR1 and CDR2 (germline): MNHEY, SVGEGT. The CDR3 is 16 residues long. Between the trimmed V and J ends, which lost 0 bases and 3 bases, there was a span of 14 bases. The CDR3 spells CASSYSSGGADTEAFF. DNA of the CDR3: TGTGCCAGCAGTTACTCGTCGGGCGGGGCGGACACTGAAGCTTTCTTT.

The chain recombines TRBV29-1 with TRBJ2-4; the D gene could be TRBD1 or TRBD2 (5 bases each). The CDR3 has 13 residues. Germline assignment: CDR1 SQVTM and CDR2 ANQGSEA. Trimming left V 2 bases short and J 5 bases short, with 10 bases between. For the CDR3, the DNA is TGCAGCGTTGAACGGGGCTCCGAAAACATTCAGTACTTC. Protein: CSVERGSENIQYF.

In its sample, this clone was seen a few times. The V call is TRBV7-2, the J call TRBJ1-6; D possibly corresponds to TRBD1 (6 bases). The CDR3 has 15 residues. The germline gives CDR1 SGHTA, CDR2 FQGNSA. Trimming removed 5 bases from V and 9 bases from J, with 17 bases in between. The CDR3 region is CASSPLRGVGSPLHF. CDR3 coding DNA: TGTGCCAGCAGCCCCCTGAGGGGGGTGGGTTCACCCCTCCACTTT.

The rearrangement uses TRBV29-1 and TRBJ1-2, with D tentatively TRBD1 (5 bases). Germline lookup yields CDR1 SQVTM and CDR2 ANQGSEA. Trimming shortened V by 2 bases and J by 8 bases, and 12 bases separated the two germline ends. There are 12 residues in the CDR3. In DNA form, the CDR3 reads TGCAGCGTTGAATCCGGGGCCAGCGGCTACACCTTC. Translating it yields CSVESGASGYTF.

CDR3 region: CASSATGQPNEKLFF. CDR3 nucleotides: TGCGCCAGCAGCGCAACGGGACAGCCTAATGAAAAACTGTTTTTT. V gene TRBV4-1 combines with J gene TRBJ1-4; the match to TRBD1 covers 7 bases. The CDR3 length is 15 residues. CDR1 and CDR2 (germline): MGHRA, YSYEKL. V dropped 5 bases and J dropped 3; count of bases not matched to a gene: 6.

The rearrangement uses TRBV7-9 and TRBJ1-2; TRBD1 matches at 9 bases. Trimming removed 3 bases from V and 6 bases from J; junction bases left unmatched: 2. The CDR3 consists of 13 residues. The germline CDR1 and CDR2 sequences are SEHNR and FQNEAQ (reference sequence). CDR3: CASSFGTGHGYTF. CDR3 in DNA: TGTGCCAGCAGCTTCGGGACAGGGCATGGCTACACCTTC.

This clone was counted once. The CDR3 sequence: CASSLARVYGYTF. The CDR3 nucleotides read TGTGCCAGCAGCCTTGCCAGGGTATATGGCTACACCTTC. The gene calls are TRBV3-1 (or the pseudogene TRBV3-2) and TRBJ1-2, with D tentatively TRBD1 (5 bases). This CDR3 contains 13 residues. Trimming shortened V by 4 bases and J by 5 bases, and 11 bases separated the two germline ends. Germline CDR1 reads LGHDT; CDR2 reads YNNKEL (reference sequence).

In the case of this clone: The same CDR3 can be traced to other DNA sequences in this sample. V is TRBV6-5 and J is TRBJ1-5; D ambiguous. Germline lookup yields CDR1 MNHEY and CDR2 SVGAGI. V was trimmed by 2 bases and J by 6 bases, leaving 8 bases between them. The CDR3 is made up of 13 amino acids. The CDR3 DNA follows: TGTGCCAGCAGTTACCGGGTCACTCAGCCCCAGCATTTT. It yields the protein CASSYRVTQPQHF.

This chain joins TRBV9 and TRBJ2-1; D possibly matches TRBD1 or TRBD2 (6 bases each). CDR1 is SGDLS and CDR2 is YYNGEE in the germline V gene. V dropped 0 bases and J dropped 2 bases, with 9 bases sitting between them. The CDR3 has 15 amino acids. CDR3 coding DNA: TGTGCCAGCAGCGTAGTCGGGGGCACCTACAATGAGCAGTTCTTC. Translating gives CASSVVGGTYNEQFF.

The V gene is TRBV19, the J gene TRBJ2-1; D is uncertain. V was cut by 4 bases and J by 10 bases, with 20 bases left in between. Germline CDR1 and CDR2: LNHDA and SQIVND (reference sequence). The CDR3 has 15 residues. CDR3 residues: CASSTDPMAYQEQFF. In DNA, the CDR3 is TGTGCCAGTAGTACAGATCCAATGGCTTATCAGGAGCAGTTCTTC.

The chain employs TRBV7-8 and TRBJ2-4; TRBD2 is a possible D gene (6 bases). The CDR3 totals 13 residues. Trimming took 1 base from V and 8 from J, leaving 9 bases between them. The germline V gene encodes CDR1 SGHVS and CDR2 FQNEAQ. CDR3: CASSLDGRYIQYF. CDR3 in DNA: TGTGCCAGCAGCTTAGATGGGAGGTACATTCAGTACTTC.

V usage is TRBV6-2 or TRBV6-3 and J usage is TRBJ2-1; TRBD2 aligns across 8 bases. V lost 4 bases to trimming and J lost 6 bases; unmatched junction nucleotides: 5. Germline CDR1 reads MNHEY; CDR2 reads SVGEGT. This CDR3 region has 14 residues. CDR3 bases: TGTGCCAGCAGTTTATTAGCGGGGCTCAATGAGCAGTTCTTC. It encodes CASSLLAGLNEQFF.

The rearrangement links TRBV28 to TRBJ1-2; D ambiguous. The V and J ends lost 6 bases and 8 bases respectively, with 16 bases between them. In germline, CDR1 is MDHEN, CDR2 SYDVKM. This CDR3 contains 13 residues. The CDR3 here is CASSVVMVDGYTF. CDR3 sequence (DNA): TGTGCCAGCAGCGTTGTTATGGTCGACGGCTACACCTTC.

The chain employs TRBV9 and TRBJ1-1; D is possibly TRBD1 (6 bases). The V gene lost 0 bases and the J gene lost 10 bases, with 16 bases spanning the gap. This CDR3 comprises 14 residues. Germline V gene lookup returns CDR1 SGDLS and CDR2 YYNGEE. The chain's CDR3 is CASSVGRGQGGAFF. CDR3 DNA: TGTGCCAGCAGCGTAGGTCGGGGGCAGGGAGGAGCTTTCTTT.

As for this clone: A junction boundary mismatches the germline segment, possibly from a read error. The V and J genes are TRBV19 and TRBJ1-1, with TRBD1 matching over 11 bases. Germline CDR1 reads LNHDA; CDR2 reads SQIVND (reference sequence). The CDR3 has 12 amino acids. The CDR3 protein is CASSSRTGGNVF. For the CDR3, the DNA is TGTGCCAGTAGTTCCCGGACAGGGGGCAATGTCTTT. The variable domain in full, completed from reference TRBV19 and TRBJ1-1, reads DGGITQSPKYLFRKEGQNVTLSCEQNLNHDAMYWYRQDPGQGLRLIYYSQIVNDFQKGDIAEGYSVSREKKESFPLTVTSAQKNPTAFYLCASSSRTGGNVFGQGTRLTVV.